The T cell receptor (beta chain) described here comes from a study of T cells after yellow fever vaccination. Study background: SMART-Seq v4 Ultra Low Input prepared libraries from low-cell fractions. General study results and limits: The study re-detected most primary-vaccination clones after the booster (roughly 95% CD4, roughly 90% CD8). Abundant clonotypes from the bulk population could have been carried over as contaminants into FACS-sorted repertoires. Clonotypes shared by both compartments, CD4 and CD8, made up a small share.

There are 13 residues in the CDR3. Looked up from germline, CDR1 is WNHNN and CDR2 is SYGVQD (reference sequence). Trimming took 2 bases from V and 5 from J, leaving 6 bases between them. TCRdb ran MiXCR on the 5' RACE reads and lists one entry per CDR3 protein. This sample carries more than 65,000 distinct CDR3 sequences, roughly 15% of them seen once, and the ten largest clones take roughly 24%. The sample holds a few counts of this clonotype. This clonotype originated in a man aged 18 to 30 who received the YFV17D yellow fever vaccine. This material consisted of CD8+ T cells not binding an NS4B(214-222) dextramer, sorted from PBMCs, taken about 21 days after the first yellow fever vaccination. The rearrangement joins TRBV10-1 to TRBJ2-2; no clear D. The CDR3 DNA reads as TGCGCCAGCAGTGAGCCCCGGACCGGGGAGCTGTTTTTT. Translation: CASSEPRTGELFF.